A single T cell receptor (beta chain) is shown here with its context. Its target is not known. Trimming pared 3 bases from V and 4 bases from J, leaving 13 bases between. Germline lookup yields CDR1 SGHTA and CDR2 FQGNSA. CDR3 length: 15 amino acids. This entry comes from a study of vaccination and CD4 T cells after COVID-19. On the study more broadly: Typically, post-vaccine samples were obtained a median about 79 days after dose two, within a range of 14 to 241.

Sequencing of cultured CD4+ T cell DNA used the Oncomine TCR Beta short-read assay. TCRdb reprocessed the PCR reads via MiXCR and lists one record per CDR3 protein. The sample carries about 25,000 distinct CDR3 sequences, about 40% recorded once. Specified time point: late sampling 161 to 241 days after vaccination in a few convalescent patients. Treatment described: roughly 10-day PBMC culture with coronavirus spike peptide pools or control peptides (ViraFEST assay). The sequencing used CD4+ T cells from blood, cultured in vitro, collected about 7 months after SARS-CoV-2 vaccination. This sequence was found in a human donor who had recovered from COVID-19. This sequence joins TRBV7-2 and TRBJ1-3; perhaps TRBD1 as D (6 bases). CDR3 sequence reads: CASSFGTGSGNTIYF. The CDR3 DNA sequence: TGTGCCAGCAGCTTTGGCACAGGGTCCGGAAACACCATATATTTT.